These T cell receptor beta chains were read from a single sample in a study of response to subunit inactivated influenza vaccine. TCRdb recomputed calls from the RT-PCR reads with MiXCR, one row per CDR3 protein. The sample carries about 650,000 distinct CDR3 sequences, less than 15% recorded once. The starting material was PBMCs from blood, obtained 14 to 15 days before vaccination. These receptors were taken from a man in his fifties who received an inactivated influenza vaccine. Each CDR3 is given with its conserved first and last residue. D genes are given only for firm matches. Size tells how often a clone was seen (once, few, many) or the class of an expanded clone, and some rows leave it out.

abundance,j_gene,d_gene,v_gene,CDR3nt,CDR3aa
.,TRBJ2-1,TRBD2,TRBV10-3,TGTGCCATCAGTGAGCCAACCGGACTAGCGGTGTACTACAATGAGCAGTTCTTC,CAISEPTGLAVYYNEQFF
once,TRBJ2-5,TRBD2,TRBV7-2,TGTGCCAGCAGCTCCGGGACTAGCGGGAGGGCCGTGGAGACCCAGTACTTC,CASSSGTSGRAVETQYF
.,TRBJ2-5,TRBD2,TRBV12-3/TRBV12-4,TGTGCCAGCAGTTTTCTTAGCGGGAGGCAAGAGACCCAGTACTTC,CASSFLSGRQETQYF
few,TRBJ2-1,.,TRBV6-1,TGTGCCAGCGGGCAGGGTTTTTGGAATGAGCAGTTCTTC,CASGQGFWNEQFF
few,TRBJ2-5,TRBD2,TRBV28,TGTGCCAGCAGTCCTGGGACTAGCGGGGTTTTCTTGGAGACCCAGTACTTC,CASSPGTSGVFLETQYF
.,TRBJ1-1,.,TRBV4-2,TGTGCCAGCAGCCTCCAACGGGGGGACACTGAAGCTTTCTTT,CASSLQRGDTEAFF
many,TRBJ1-2,.,TRBV10-3,TGTGCCATCAGTGAGGTGACTAACTATGGCTACACCTTC,CAISEVTNYGYTF
.,TRBJ1-2,.,TRBV12-3/TRBV12-4,TGTGCCAGCAGTGGACTCGGGAAGGGCTACACCTTC,CASSGLGKGYTF
.,TRBJ2-2,.,TRBV4-2,TGTGCCAGCAGCCAAGAAATAGGGAGTAGCGGGGAGCTGTTTTTT,CASSQEIGSSGELFF
.,TRBJ1-2,TRBD1,TRBV4-2,TGTGCCAGCAGCCAAGCTGACAGGGGGCAGGGCTACACCTTC,CASSQADRGQGYTF
.,TRBJ2-1,.,TRBV24-1,TGTGCCACCAGTGAACCCACCGGGACAAGCTCCTACAATGAGCAGTTCTTC,CATSEPTGTSSYNEQFF
.,TRBJ2-2,.,TRBV6-5,TGTGCCAGCAGTTCTCATAGGGTGAACACCGGGGAGCTGTTTTTT,CASSSHRVNTGELFF
few,TRBJ2-5,.,TRBV6-2/TRBV6-3,TGTGCCAGCAGTTCGTGGCAAGAGACCCAGTACTTC,CASSSWQETQYF